One and the same sample provided the 32 T cell receptor beta chains below, sequenced in a study of blood T cell repertoires in COVID-19. The data were produced by immunoSEQ multiplex PCR, yet TCRdb's version contains in-frame clones alone and is incomplete. The table records 130,000 to 150,000 clones, around 82% of them present only once. The sequenced material came from peripheral blood. The receptor source for this set is a man aged 60 to 69 with active or convalescent COVID-19.

The V gene is TRBV6-2 or TRBV6-3, the J gene TRBJ1-2, with TRBD1 matching over 10 bases. Trimming at V came to 0 bases and at J to 4 bases, leaving 11 bases not matched to a gene. The CDR3 loop spans 18 amino acids. Germline CDR1 is MNHEY and CDR2 is SVGEGT. The DNA of the CDR3 is TGTGCCAGCAGTTACTCCCCCTCGGACAGGGGGGTTCGCTATGGCTACACCTTC. Translation: CASSYSPSDRGVRYGYTF.

CDR3 loop: CSVGRDTGELFF. The CDR3, as DNA: TGCAGCGTTGGGAGGGATACCGGGGAGCTGTTTTTT. The V call is TRBV29-1, the J call TRBJ2-2, with a tentative D call TRBD2 (6 bases). The V end lost 4 bases, the J end lost 5 bases, and 8 bases lay between the germline ends. From germline, CDR1 is SQVTM and CDR2 ANQGSEA. The CDR3 is 12 amino acids.

The chain uses TRBV7-2 and TRBJ2-1; 8 positions match TRBD1. This CDR3 comprises 15 residues. The ends lost 1 base at V and 7 bases at J; junction bases unmatched: 6. The germline V gene has CDR1 SGHTA and CDR2 FQGNSA. The CDR3 here is CASSLDYHRGNEQFF. The CDR3 region has the DNA TGTGCCAGCAGCTTAGATTACCACAGGGGGAATGAGCAGTTCTTC.

The chain recombines TRBV6-6 with TRBJ1-5; D ambiguous. CDR1 MNHNY and CDR2 SVGAGI come from the germline V gene (reference sequence). This CDR3 is 12 amino acids long. Trimming removed 7 bases at V and 1 base at J, with 5 bases between. CDR3 residues: CASTQSNQPQHF. As DNA, the CDR3 is TGTGCCAGCACCCAGAGCAATCAGCCCCAGCATTTT.

The V and J genes are TRBV2 and TRBJ1-5; D gene uncertain. The germline V gene encodes CDR1 SNHLY and CDR2 FYNNEI. V was trimmed by 5 bases and J by 0 bases, leaving 2 bases between them. CDR3 length: 12 residues. The DNA of the CDR3 is TGTGCCAGCAGTTATAGCAATCAGCCCCAGCATTTT. This translates into CASSYSNQPQHF.

The rearrangement joins TRBV19 to TRBJ1-6; 12 bases map to TRBD1. The CDR3 sequence is 18 residues long. Germline CDR1 LNHDA, CDR2 SQIVND (reference sequence). The V segment lost 7 bases and the J segment 5 bases; nucleotides outside the gene matches: 12. The CDR3 nucleotides are TGTGCCAGTAACGCGGGACAGGGGGCCATCTGGGATAATTCACCCCTCCACTTT. It is translated as CASNAGQGAIWDNSPLHF.

The chain employs TRBV3-1 (or the pseudogene TRBV3-2) and TRBJ1-2; weak D call: TRBD1 (5 bases). V lost 4 bases, J lost 5 bases, and 14 bases lay in between. The CDR3 is 14 amino acids. The germline gives CDR1 LGHDT, CDR2 YNNKEL (reference sequence). The CDR3 here is CASSRLGQNYGYTF. CDR3 bases: TGTGCCAGCAGCCGGTTGGGGCAGAATTATGGCTACACCTTC.

The V and J genes are TRBV21-1 and TRBJ2-2; the table gives TRBD2 as D, unverified against the DNA. TRBV21-1 is described as a pseudogene. The CDR3 sequence is 15 residues long. CDR3 region: CARAEGLAGRVKLFF. The CDR3 nucleotides are TGTGCCAGGGCAGAGGGGCTAGCGGGCAGGGTGAAGCTGTTTTTT.

This chain connects TRBV10-3 to TRBJ2-3; perhaps TRBD2 as D (6 bases). This CDR3 spans 14 amino acids. V was trimmed by 3 bases and J by 5 bases, leaving 12 bases between them. The germline gives CDR1 ENHRY, CDR2 SYGVKD. CDR3 bases: TGTGCCATCAGTGACGGAGGGCAGGGAGATACGCAGTATTTT. This gives the protein CAISDGGQGDTQYF.

V is TRBV3-1 (or the pseudogene TRBV3-2) and J is TRBJ2-3; tentative D call: TRBD2 (5 bases). Trimming took 4 bases from V and 9 from J, leaving 14 bases between them. Germline V gene data show CDR1 as LGHDT and CDR2 as YNNKEL (reference sequence). The CDR3 spans 13 residues. CDR3 DNA sequence: TGTGCCAGCAGCCCGAGCCGGGGTAAGACGCAGTATTTT. Encoded protein: CASSPSRGKTQYF.

V is TRBV6-5 and J is TRBJ2-7; 13 bases match TRBD2. The CDR3 has 16 residues. V lost 3 bases and J lost 5; bases outside the gene matches: 7. CDR1 is MNHEY and CDR2 is SVGAGI in the germline V gene. CDR3: CASSYTGTSGVHEQYF. Here the CDR3 DNA reads TGTGCCAGCAGTTATACCGGGACTAGCGGGGTCCACGAGCAGTACTTC.

This clone was recorded only once. The V gene is TRBV19, the J gene TRBJ2-1; D is unresolved. V was clipped by 5 bases and J by 2 bases, with 19 bases between them. The CDR3 consists of 17 residues. The germline CDR1 and CDR2 sequences are LNHDA and SQIVND (reference sequence). CDR3 nucleotide sequence: TGTGCCAGTAGTGTCCCGGCCGTTAGCATCGCCTACAATGAGCAGTTCTTC. It is translated as CASSVPAVSIAYNEQFF.

The chain uses TRBV23-1 and TRBJ1-2; 7 bases map to TRBD1. TRBV23-1 is recorded as an ORF, its role being uncertain. The CDR3 spans 12 residues. V trimming: 7 bases; J trimming: 8 bases; junction bases outside the gene matches: 7. CDR3: CASTREGAGYTF. CDR3 nucleotide sequence: TGCGCCAGCACCCGGGAGGGGGCGGGCTACACCTTC.

The rearrangement uses TRBV25-1 and TRBJ2-3, with 9 bases lining up with TRBD1. Germline V gene lookup returns CDR1 MGHDK and CDR2 SYGVNS. V was clipped by 2 bases and J by 14 bases; unmatched bases: 8. The CDR3 is 13 amino acids. This CDR3 reads CASSEAPGQGWYF. In DNA, the CDR3 is TGTGCCAGCAGTGAAGCCCCAGGACAGGGGTGGTATTTT.

Note on this clone: The same CDR3 arises from other DNA sequences in this sample as well. The V gene is TRBV27, the J gene TRBJ2-2, with TRBD1 identical over 7 bases. This CDR3 contains 15 residues. CDR1 and CDR2 (germline): MNHEY, SMNVEV (reference sequence). The V gene end was trimmed by 2 bases and the J gene end by 4 bases; junction bases not matched to a gene: 4. Here the CDR3 reads CASSLRQGPTGELFF. The CDR3 coding sequence is TGTGCCAGCAGTTTAAGACAGGGCCCCACCGGGGAGCTGTTTTTT.

The V and J genes are TRBV25-1 and TRBJ2-6; 8 nucleotides agree with TRBD1. The CDR3 is made up of 16 amino acids. CDR1 is MGHDK, CDR2 SYGVNS, per germline. Trimming cost V 3 bases and J 4 bases; bases outside gene matches: 5. CDR3 loop: CASSDDRGSGANVLTF. The CDR3 region has the DNA TGTGCCAGCAGTGACGACAGGGGTTCGGGGGCCAACGTCCTGACTTTC.

A word on this clone: The germline gene is not matched at one end of the junction; a read error may be the cause. The chain recombines TRBV6-1 with TRBJ2-7; 7 nucleotides match TRBD2. The germline CDR1 and CDR2 sequences are MNHNS and SASEGT. The CDR3 sequence is 13 residues long. The CDR3 DNA follows: TGTGCCAGCAGTGAAGTGCGAGCGGGGTCCCCCCACTTC. It encodes CASSEVRAGSPHF.

This clone was detected only once. The chain links TRBV9 to TRBJ2-7, with D possibly TRBD1 on 6 matching bases. The CDR3 sequence is 14 residues long. Germline CDR1 SGDLS, CDR2 YYNGEE. Between the trimmed V and J ends, which lost 0 bases and 3 bases, there was a span of 10 bases. CDR3 loop: CASSVESGVYEQYF. CDR3 DNA: TGTGCCAGCAGCGTAGAGTCAGGGGTCTACGAGCAGTACTTC.

The chain couples TRBV6-1 to TRBJ1-5, with D perhaps TRBD1 (6 bases). The CDR3 sequence is 15 residues long. V lost 2 bases and J lost 0, with 8 bases in between. Germline CDR1 is MNHNS and CDR2 is SASEGT. The CDR3 spells CASSEMTGSNQPQHF. The CDR3 DNA reads TGTGCCAGCAGTGAAATGACAGGTAGCAATCAGCCCCAGCATTTT.

This chain links TRBV7-8 with TRBJ2-2; 9 nucleotides match TRBD1. Germline V gives CDR1 SGHVS, CDR2 FQNEAQ. The CDR3 runs to 15 residues. The V gene end was trimmed by 5 bases and the J gene end by 2 bases; junction bases not matched to a gene: 3. CDR3 loop: CASSRTGVNTGELFF. The CDR3 DNA is TGTGCCAGCAGCAGGACAGGGGTAAACACCGGGGAGCTGTTTTTT. Looking up the rest from reference TRBV7-8 and TRBJ2-2 gives the full variable domain: GAGVSQSPRYKVAKRGQDVALRCDPISGHVSLFWYQQALGQGPEFLTYFQNEAQLDKSGLPSDRFFAERPEGSVSTLKIQRTQQEDSAVYLCASSRTGVNTGELFFGEGSRLTVL.

A word on this clone: Being one base from a much bigger clone, this may be a read error. The chain recombines TRBV6-5 with TRBJ1-6, with a possible D match to TRBD1 (6 bases). In germline, CDR1 is MNHEY, CDR2 SVGAGI. Trimming removed 5 bases at V and 9 bases at J, with 8 bases between. This CDR3 spans 12 amino acids. This CDR3 reads CASSTGSSPLHF. CDR3 sequence (DNA): TGTGCCAGCAGTACAGGGTCTTCACCCCTCCACTTT.

CDR3 sequence (DNA): TGTGCCAGCAGCCCAGGGACGGGAGTTAGCTCCTACAATGAGCAGTTCTTC. Translating it yields CASSPGTGVSSYNEQFF. This chain joins TRBV3-1 (or the pseudogene TRBV3-2) and TRBJ2-1; D may be TRBD2 (6 bases). Trimming removed 4 bases from V and 0 bases from J, with 16 bases in between. CDR3 length: 17 amino acids. The germline gives CDR1 LGHDT, CDR2 YNNKEL (reference sequence).

The J gene is TRBJ2-5, the V gene TRBV11-3; 9 nucleotides align to TRBD1. The V gene's germline CDR1 is SGHNT and CDR2 YENEEA. This CDR3 spans 15 amino acids. V was pared by 5 bases and J by 5 bases, with 9 bases of the junction left unmatched. The CDR3 sequence: CASSPRTGEYETQYF. The CDR3 DNA reads TGTGCCAGCAGCCCTCGGACAGGGGAATACGAGACCCAGTACTTC.

The chain combines TRBV2 with TRBJ2-7, with TRBD1 identical over 8 bases. CDR3 length: 14 amino acids. Unmatched junction bases numbered 9, after V lost 3 bases and J lost 8 bases. The germline V gene encodes CDR1 SNHLY and CDR2 FYNNEI. The CDR3 sequence is CASSETGTGRKQYF. CDR3 coding DNA: TGTGCCAGCAGTGAGACCGGGACAGGTAGGAAGCAGTACTTC. Variable domain in full (rest from reference TRBV2 and TRBJ2-7): EPEVTQTPSHQVTQMGQEVILRCVPISNHLYFYWYRQILGQKVEFLVSFYNNEISEKSEIFDDQFSVERPDGSNFTLKIRSTKLEDSAMYFCASSETGTGRKQYFGPGTRLTVT.

This clone came up many times. The CDR3 region is CASSPTGDGYGYTF. DNA of the CDR3: TGTGCCAGCTCCCCCACAGGGGATGGCTATGGCTACACCTTC. This chain connects TRBV18 to TRBJ1-2, with 7 bases aligning to TRBD1. From germline, CDR1 is KGHSH and CDR2 LQKENI. This CDR3 is 14 amino acids long. Losses at the gene ends were 6 bases for V and 4 bases for J; bases not matched to a gene: 8.

This chain links TRBV19 with TRBJ1-5, with TRBD1 identical over 8 bases. V was clipped by 3 bases and J by 1 base; unmatched bases: 11. The CDR3 length is 18 residues. CDR1 is LNHDA and CDR2 is SQIVND in the germline V gene (reference sequence). The CDR3 DNA sequence: TGTGCCAGTAGTATCCGGGACAGGTCATTCCGCAGCAATCAGCCCCAGCATTTT. This codes for CASSIRDRSFRSNQPQHF.

This clone appeared a few times. The rearrangement uses TRBV20-1 and TRBJ2-7, with D hard to call. Germline V gene lookup returns CDR1 DFQATT and CDR2 SNEGSKA (reference sequence). The CDR3 is 11 amino acids. Trimming took off 3 bases at V and 6 bases at J, with 9 bases between the two ends. CDR3 amino acids: CSASARSEQYF. The CDR3 nucleotides read TGCAGTGCTAGCGCTAGATCCGAGCAGTACTTC.

The CDR3 here is CAWSPGGLANYGYTF. The CDR3 DNA reads TGTGCCTGGAGCCCGGGCGGGCTTGCTAACTATGGCTACACCTTC. This chain links TRBV30 with TRBJ1-2; no firm D call. The germline CDR1 and CDR2 sequences are GTSNPN and SVGIG (reference sequence). The ends were cut back, 3 bases at V and 0 bases at J, with 14 bases in the middle. There are 15 residues in the CDR3.

This chain joins TRBV11-2 and TRBJ2-3; 8 bases agree with TRBD1. V gave up 6 bases and J gave up 7 bases; unmatched junction bases: 15. Germline V CDR1 and CDR2: SGHAT, FQNNGV. This CDR3 region has 16 residues. The CDR3 spells CASRIIRGPLWNTQYF. The CDR3 coding sequence is TGTGCCAGCAGAATTATCAGGGGGCCCCTCTGGAATACGCAGTATTTT.

The J gene is TRBJ2-7, the V gene TRBV7-9; 11 nucleotides match TRBD1. This CDR3 is 15 amino acids long. The V and J ends lost 4 bases and 2 bases, in that order; junction bases with no gene match: 4. The germline CDR1 and CDR2 sequences are SEHNR and FQNEAQ (reference sequence). The CDR3 region is CASSSDRGRPYEQYF. CDR3 in DNA: TGTGCCAGCAGCTCGGACAGGGGGCGTCCCTACGAGCAGTACTTC.

Written as DNA, the CDR3 is TGCGCCAGCAGCCACCGTTACAGGGAACAAGCCTACGAGCAGTACTTC. Translating gives CASSHRYREQAYEQYF. V gene TRBV4-3 combines with J gene TRBJ2-7; TRBD1 might be the D (6 bases). The CDR3 extends over 16 amino acids. Germline CDR1 and CDR2: LGHNA and YSLEER. V lost 3 bases and J lost 2, with 17 bases in between.

This clone was counted at least ten times. V and J are TRBV5-1 and TRBJ1-1; no reliable D call. Deletions cut 2 bases from V and 4 bases from J, with 15 bases between. Germline lookup yields CDR1 SGHRS and CDR2 YFSETQ. This CDR3 comprises 15 residues. CDR3: CASSFESGRSTEAFF. CDR3 bases: TGCGCCAGCAGCTTTGAATCGGGGAGGTCCACTGAAGCTTTCTTT.